Each of the 24 T cell receptor beta chains below was sequenced from the same sample in a study of T cells expressing NK-cell markers. TCRdb re-called the 5' RACE reads; one entry per CDR3 protein, DNA not given. The sample table includes 500,000 to 700,000 distinct CDR3 sequences. Sequenced input: blood T cells: a sorted CD56 or NKG2C T cell subset, CD4+ or CD8+ T cells, or bulk PBMC T cells (not recorded which). These receptors were collected from a man between 18 and 29 years old in good health.

The chain combines TRBV12-3 or TRBV12-4 with TRBJ2-7; TCRdb calls TRBD1, which cannot be checked without DNA. The CDR3 runs to 13 residues. The chain's CDR3 is CASSRGGVVEQYF.

J is TRBJ2-7 and V is TRBV20-1; TCRdb selects TRBD1, and the lack of DNA leaves this call unchecked. Germline V gene lookup returns CDR1 DFQATT and CDR2 SNEGSKA (reference sequence). This CDR3 is built from 12 residues. The CDR3: CSSQGFPYEQYF.

The V gene is TRBV6-5, the J gene TRBJ2-4. Germline CDR1 MNHEY, CDR2 SVGAGI. The CDR3 is 14 amino acids. The CDR3 reads CASSYSGRRGIQYF.

This chain links TRBV21-1 with TRBJ2-2; without DNA, the TCRdb call of TRBD1 cannot be checked. TRBV21-1 is reported as a pseudogene. This CDR3 is built from 17 residues. CDR3 region: CASSPVWRWGDTGELFF.

The gene calls are TRBV4-2 and TRBJ2-3; TCRdb outputs TRBD2, but without DNA this stays unchecked. Germline assignment: CDR1 LGHNA and CDR2 YNFKEQ. CDR3 length: 18 amino acids. This chain's CDR3 is CASSQSGTSGNFADTQYF.

The chain has TRBV7-9 and TRBJ2-2; TCRdb's D call of TRBD1 is untestable without DNA. CDR3 size: 15 residues. Germline CDR1 is SEHNR and CDR2 is FQNEAQ (reference sequence). CDR3 protein: CASSLVGDHTGELFF. The variable domain in full, completed from reference TRBV7-9 and TRBJ2-2, reads DTGVSQNPRHKITKRGQNVTFRCDPISEHNRLYWYRQTLGQGPEFLTYFQNEAQLEKSRLLSDRFSAERPKGSFSTLEIQRTEQGDSAMYLCASSLVGDHTGELFFGEGSRLTVL.

The chain is built from TRBV9 and TRBJ1-5; the D gene TCRdb calls, TRBD1, cannot be checked with no DNA. The CDR3 runs to 15 residues. CDR1 SGDLS and CDR2 YYNGEE come from the germline V gene. The CDR3 reads CASSVEGQGNQPQHF.

The genes are TRBV20-1 and TRBJ2-1; the TRBD1 assignment by TCRdb is unverifiable without DNA. CDR1 DFQATT and CDR2 SNEGSKA come from the germline V gene (reference sequence). CDR3 size: 16 residues. The CDR3 reads CSARDSVGGAGNEQFF.

CDR3 region: CASSLFSGEETQYF. This rearrangement joins TRBV28 to TRBJ2-5. Germline-derived CDR1 and CDR2 are MDHEN and SYDVKM. The CDR3 length is 14 residues.

This chain links TRBV27 with TRBJ2-5; TCRdb calls TRBD1, which cannot be checked without DNA. The germline V gene has CDR1 MNHEY and CDR2 SMNVEV (reference sequence). The CDR3 has 15 residues. CDR3 region: CASSLTTGTGETQYF.

The V and J genes are TRBV15 and TRBJ2-1; TCRdb's D call, TRBD2, is unchecked because there is no DNA. This CDR3 is 16 amino acids long. The germline V gene encodes CDR1 LNHNV and CDR2 YYDKDF (reference sequence). This chain's CDR3 is CATSRGEGLAGYEQFF. Full variable domain (rest looked up from reference TRBV15 and TRBJ2-1): DAMVIQNPRYQVTQFGKPVTLSCSQTLNHNVMYWYQQKSSQAPKLLFHYYDKDFNNEADTPDNFQSRRPNTSFCFLDIRSPGLGDTAMYLCATSRGEGLAGYEQFFGPGTRLTVL.

J is TRBJ2-1 and V is TRBV11-3; TCRdb gives TRBD2 as the D gene, but with no DNA this cannot be confirmed. CDR1 is SGHNT, CDR2 YENEEA, per germline. This CDR3 is built from 16 residues. This chain's CDR3 is CASSLRRESISNEQFF.

The rearrangement links TRBV12-3 or TRBV12-4 to TRBJ1-5. The CDR3 runs to 15 residues. CDR3 region: CASSLGWGGGQPQHF.

This rearrangement joins TRBV20-1 to TRBJ1-4; without DNA, the TCRdb call of TRBD1 cannot be checked. The CDR3 contains 15 residues. The germline V gene has CDR1 DFQATT and CDR2 SNEGSKA (reference sequence). The CDR3 region is CSATGSWTGEEKLFF.

V usage is TRBV5-1 and J usage is TRBJ2-3; TCRdb's D gene call, TRBD1, goes unchecked for lack of DNA. Germline CDR1 and CDR2: SGHRS and YFSETQ. The CDR3 contains 17 residues. This CDR3 is CASSLVAVTGGTDTQYF.

This sequence joins TRBV15 and TRBJ2-5; lacking DNA, the TRBD2 call made by TCRdb goes unchecked. Germline values: CDR1 LNHNV, CDR2 YYDKDF (reference sequence). The CDR3 sequence is 16 residues long. CDR3 amino acids: CATSREFGGGTETQYF.

The chain couples TRBV20-1 to TRBJ1-4. This CDR3 has 13 residues. CDR1 and CDR2 (germline): DFQATT, SNEGSKA (reference sequence). CDR3: CSARGHGNEKLFF.

The chain recombines TRBV6-2 or TRBV6-3 with TRBJ2-3; TCRdb's D call of TRBD1 is untestable without DNA. Per the germline V gene, CDR1 is MNHEY and CDR2 is SVGEGT. The CDR3 is made up of 13 amino acids. The CDR3 loop is CASSMGAGATQYF.

J is TRBJ2-2 and V is TRBV20-1; TCRdb selects TRBD1, and the lack of DNA leaves this call unchecked. This CDR3 has 16 residues. Germline lookup yields CDR1 DFQATT and CDR2 SNEGSKA (reference sequence). The CDR3 sequence: CSARSGQGANTGELFF.

The genes are TRBV3-1 and TRBJ2-1. Germline V lookup: CDR1 LGHDT, CDR2 YNNKEL (reference sequence). This CDR3 region has 15 residues. The CDR3 loop reads CASSQEAILYNEQFF.

V and J are TRBV18 and TRBJ2-1; TCRdb's assignment of TRBD2 cannot be checked, as there is no DNA. Germline V CDR1 and CDR2: KGHSH, LQKENI. CDR3 size: 18 residues. The CDR3 region is CASSTSLGLAGGDSYKFF.

The chain combines TRBV6-5 with TRBJ2-1; TCRdb's D call of TRBD2 is untestable without DNA. This CDR3 is 17 amino acids long. Per germline, CDR1 MNHEY and CDR2 SVGAGI. Here the CDR3 reads CASSYSVLAGVYNEQFF.

The V and J genes are TRBV12-3 or TRBV12-4 and TRBJ2-5; lacking DNA, the TRBD2 call made by TCRdb goes unchecked. CDR3 length equals 16 residues. CDR3 sequence reads: CASSSTSGSRGETQYF.

This rearrangement joins TRBV7-2 to TRBJ1-5. Germline CDR1 SGHTA, CDR2 FQGNSA. The CDR3 has 14 residues. The CDR3 reads CASSPDGPNQPQHF.